This T cell receptor beta chain was retrieved from a study of T cell responses to AZD1222 COVID-19 vaccine. Findings and caveats of the study: Spike-specific TCR depth and breadth grew after two AZD1222 doses.

TCRdb keeps only in-frame clones here, not all; method: immunoSEQ multiplex PCR. The repertoire holds about 190,000 clones, with almost 95% as singletons. Trimming removed 0 bases from V and 4 bases from J, with 4 bases in between. CDR3 size: 13 residues. CDR1 is LGHDT, CDR2 YNNKEL, per germline (reference sequence). As regards this clone: Its antigen is not identified. Other DNA sequences in the sample encode the same CDR3.

The clonotype comes from an adult in good health. Source: peripheral blood, taken on day 0 of AZD1222 vaccination. The chain couples TRBV3-1 (or the pseudogene TRBV3-2) to TRBJ1-5; no clear D. The CDR3 DNA follows: TGTGCCAGCAGCCAAGATCGGAATCAGCCCCAGCATTTT. It codes for CASSQDRNQPQHF.